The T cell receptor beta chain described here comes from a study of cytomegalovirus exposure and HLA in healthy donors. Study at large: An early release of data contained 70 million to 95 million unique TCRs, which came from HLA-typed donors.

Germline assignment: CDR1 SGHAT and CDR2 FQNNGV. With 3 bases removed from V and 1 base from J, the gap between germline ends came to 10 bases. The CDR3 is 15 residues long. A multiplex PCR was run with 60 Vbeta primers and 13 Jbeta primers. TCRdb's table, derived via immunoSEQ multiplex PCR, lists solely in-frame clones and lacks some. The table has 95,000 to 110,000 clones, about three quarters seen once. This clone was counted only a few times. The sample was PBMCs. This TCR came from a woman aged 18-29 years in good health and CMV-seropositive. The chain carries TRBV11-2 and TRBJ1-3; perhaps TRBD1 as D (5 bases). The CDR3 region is CASSFGRASGNTIYF. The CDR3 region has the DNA TGTGCCAGCAGCTTCGGCAGGGCATCTGGAAACACCATATATTTT.